Described below is a single T cell receptor beta chain sequence and its context. What it binds is not known. These data are taken from a study of cytomegalovirus exposure and HLA in healthy donors. The V gene's germline CDR1 is SGDLS and CDR2 YYNGEE. The V segment lost 4 bases and the J segment 4 bases; nucleotides outside the gene matches: 9. This CDR3 is 17 amino acids long. Primers included in the PCR were 60 Vbeta and 13 Jbeta primers. Generated by immunoSEQ multiplex PCR, the TCRdb table keeps only in-frame clones and is missing some. The repertoire holds under 130,000 clones, with under 85% as singletons. Study-level results: The study found most TCR sequences rare, yet found some public TCRs in many donors.

The TCR sequence derives from a man aged 40-49 years in good health and CMV-seronegative. Sequencing input: PBMCs. The V gene is TRBV9, the J gene TRBJ2-1; 12 nucleotides line up with TRBD2. The CDR3 DNA sequence: TGTGCCAGCAGCTCTCGGACTAGCGGGACCTTATACAATGAGCAGTTCTTC. This encodes CASSSRTSGTLYNEQFF.